Following are 6 T cell receptor beta chains from one sample sequenced in a study of blood T cell repertoires in COVID-19. Using immunoSEQ multiplex PCR, the repertoire was profiled, and TCRdb retains in-frame clones only, with some absent. Of some 210,000 clones listed, roughly 84% are singletons. The sequencing input was peripheral blood. Every receptor here comes from a woman aged 40 to 50 who had recovered from COVID-19.

This clone has only one observation. This rearrangement joins TRBV11-2 to TRBJ2-3; 10 nucleotides line up with TRBD2. V lost 4 bases to trimming and J lost 9 bases; unmatched junction nucleotides: 7. In germline, CDR1 is SGHAT, CDR2 FQNNGV. CDR3 length: 14 residues. The CDR3 DNA sequence: TGTGCCAGCAGCTCACAGGGACTAGCGACGACGCAGTATTTT. Protein product: CASSSQGLATTQYF.

This clone was detected only a few times. The chain employs TRBV27 and TRBJ2-1; D is possibly TRBD2 (6 bases). Trimming cost V 7 bases and J 9 bases, with 19 bases left between them. This CDR3 spans 14 amino acids. Germline lookup yields CDR1 MNHEY and CDR2 SMNVEV (reference sequence). CDR3 region: CASITRTGGAEQFF. The DNA of the CDR3 is TGTGCCAGCATAACGAGGACTGGCGGGGCTGAGCAGTTCTTC.

The V and J genes are TRBV19 and TRBJ1-2; D is possibly TRBD1 (5 bases). This CDR3 is built from 13 residues. Deletions cut 6 bases from V and 8 bases from J, with 16 bases between. CDR1 is LNHDA and CDR2 is SQIVND in the germline V gene (reference sequence). The CDR3 loop is CASSPTDLRGYTF. The CDR3 region has the DNA TGTGCCAGTAGCCCGACAGACCTGAGGGGCTACACCTTC.

This rearrangement joins TRBV6-6 to TRBJ2-1, with 13 bases that match TRBD2. The CDR3 is 16 residues long. J lost 5 bases, V lost 6 bases, and 7 bases had no gene match. The V gene's germline CDR1 is MNHNY and CDR2 SVGAGI (reference sequence). CDR3 amino acids: CASRQAGLAGDNEQFF. Written as DNA, the CDR3 is TGTGCCAGCAGACAAGCCGGACTAGCGGGGGACAATGAGCAGTTCTTC.

The V call is TRBV4-3, the J call TRBJ1-6, with 7 bases aligning to TRBD1. V lost 4 bases, J lost 6 bases, and 12 bases stayed unmatched. The CDR3 sequence is 17 residues long. The V gene's germline CDR1 is LGHNA and CDR2 YSLEER. CDR3 amino acids: CASSLDVPGQTNSPLHF. The DNA of the CDR3 is TGCGCCAGCAGCCTAGACGTCCCGGGACAGACTAATTCACCCCTCCACTTT.

For the CDR3, the DNA is TGTGCCTGGAGTCCAGCAGGGGCGGGAGTATTGGATACGCAGTATTTT. Its translation is CAWSPAGAGVLDTQYF. The V gene is TRBV30, the J gene TRBJ2-3, with TRBD2 as a possible D gene (7 bases). This CDR3 has 16 residues. From germline, CDR1 is GTSNPN and CDR2 SVGIG (reference sequence). Trimming cost V 2 bases and J 6 bases, with 21 bases left between them. The variable domain in full, with the rest retrieved from reference TRBV30 and TRBJ2-3, is SQTIHQWPATLVQPVGSPLSLECTVEGTSNPNLYWYRQAAGRGLQLLFYSVGIGQISSEVPQNLSASRPQDRQFILSSKKLLLSDSGFYLCAWSPAGAGVLDTQYFGPGTRLTVL.